This entry lists 27 T cell receptor beta chains sequenced from one sample in a study of T-cell reconstitution after alpha-beta-depleted transplantation in children. Preparation of the TCRbeta library involved a method that used unique molecular identifiers. TCRdb reprocessed the PCR reads via MiXCR and lists one record per CDR3 protein. The repertoire includes a few hundred thousand distinct CDR3 sequences, approximately 23% of them detected once, and approximately 11% sits in the top ten. The sequencing used PBMCs, mostly from graft donor cells, collected 180 days after TCRalphabeta/CD19-depleted stem cell transplant. The receptors originated from a male patient between 10 and 17 years old who had a stem cell transplant for acute lymphoblastic leukemia, so the T cells may come from the graft donor.

This clonotype has ten or more counts. The J gene is TRBJ2-4, the V gene TRBV5-1; D gene unclear. V was trimmed by 3 bases and J by 9 bases, leaving 13 bases between them. This CDR3 has 13 residues. Germline V lookup: CDR1 SGHRS, CDR2 YFSETQ. CDR3 in amino acids: CASSSGFDGIQYF. In DNA, the CDR3 is TGCGCCAGCAGCTCCGGATTTGACGGCATTCAGTACTTC. Together with reference TRBV5-1 and TRBJ2-4, the CDR3 gives the full variable domain: KAGVTQTPRYLIKTRGQQVTLSCSPISGHRSVSWYQQTPGQGLQFLFEYFSETQRNKGNFPGRFSGRQFSNSRSEMNVSTLELGDSALYLCASSSGFDGIQYFGAGTRLSVL.

This clonotype was found a few times. The rearrangement joins TRBV6-5 to TRBJ1-1; D remains ambiguous. V was cut by 0 bases and J by 1 base, with 9 bases left in between. Per germline, CDR1 MNHEY and CDR2 SVGAGI. The CDR3 sequence is 15 residues long. The CDR3 DNA reads TGTGCCAGCAGTTACTCGTGGAGCACGAACACTGAAGCTTTCTTT. Its protein product is CASSYSWSTNTEAFF.

The V gene is TRBV18, the J gene TRBJ1-1, with 8 bases lining up with TRBD1. V was pared by 3 bases and J by 6 bases, with 15 bases of the junction left unmatched. The CDR3 totals 17 residues. Germline V lookup: CDR1 KGHSH, CDR2 LQKENI. The CDR3 DNA reads TGTGCCAGCTCACCGAATGGTCAGGGGGCACCCGGGGCTGAAGCTTTCTTT. The encoded protein is CASSPNGQGAPGAEAFF.

This clonotype was counted ten times or more. The V and J genes are TRBV29-1 and TRBJ2-7, with unresolved D. This CDR3 comprises 12 residues. The ends were cut back, 5 bases at V and 0 bases at J, with 8 bases in the middle. The germline V gene encodes CDR1 SQVTM and CDR2 ANQGSEA. The CDR3 DNA follows: TGCAGCGTTTTAGTATCCTCCTACGAGCAGTACTTC. Translating gives CSVLVSSYEQYF.

There are a few counts of this clonotype. The chain is built from TRBV12-3 or TRBV12-4 and TRBJ2-3, with 9 bases matching TRBD2. The CDR3 has 17 amino acids. The ends lost 6 bases at V and 0 bases at J; junction bases unmatched: 10. CDR3 residues: CASSQARTSDSTDTQYF. In DNA form, the CDR3 reads TGTGCCAGCAGCCAGGCCCGGACTAGCGATAGCACAGATACGCAGTATTTT.

The chain recombines TRBV27 with TRBJ2-1; tentative D call: TRBD2 (6 bases). The CDR3 has 14 residues. Trimming cost V 8 bases and J 0 bases, with 11 bases left between them. The germline V gene encodes CDR1 MNHEY and CDR2 SMNVEV (reference sequence). CDR3 loop: CASCGVGSYNEQFF. CDR3 bases: TGTGCCAGCTGCGGGGTAGGCTCCTACAATGAGCAGTTCTTC.

This clonotype was recorded many times. V gene TRBV12-3 or TRBV12-4 combines with J gene TRBJ2-4; TRBD2 aligns across 8 bases. This CDR3 has 15 amino acids. V was pared by 4 bases and J by 2 bases, with 4 bases of the junction left unmatched. For the CDR3, the DNA is TGTGCCAGCAGTTACAAGCGGGAGCCCAAAAACATTCAGTACTTC. Translating gives CASSYKREPKNIQYF.

This clonotype was counted between two and nine times. V gene TRBV5-1 combines with J gene TRBJ2-3; D gene uncertain. V was trimmed by 0 bases and J by 9 bases, leaving 11 bases between them. This CDR3 spans 13 amino acids. Germline V gene lookup returns CDR1 SGHRS and CDR2 YFSETQ. This chain's CDR3 is CASSLAVGPTQYF. The CDR3 nucleotides read TGCGCCAGCAGCTTGGCCGTGGGTCCCACGCAGTATTTT.

Ten or more counts support this clonotype. The J gene is TRBJ2-2, the V gene TRBV4-1; D not certain. From germline, CDR1 is MGHRA and CDR2 YSYEKL. CDR3 length: 17 residues. Trimming pared 0 bases from V and 0 bases from J, leaving 11 bases between. This CDR3 is CASSQDTYRANTGELFF. As DNA, the CDR3 is TGCGCCAGCAGCCAAGATACCTACCGAGCGAACACCGGGGAGCTGTTTTTT.

This clonotype appeared a few times. The chain links TRBV7-2 to TRBJ2-5; 10 nucleotides align to TRBD2. V dropped 2 bases and J dropped 0; count of bases not matched to a gene: 3. This CDR3 has 16 residues. From germline, CDR1 is SGHTA and CDR2 FQGNSA. CDR3 DNA: TGTGCCAGCAGCTTAATGGGACTAGCGTACCAAGAGACCCAGTACTTC. This gives the protein CASSLMGLAYQETQYF.

The chain uses TRBV5-5 and TRBJ2-6; a possible D gene is TRBD2 (6 bases). Trimming pared 7 bases from V and 0 bases from J, leaving 11 bases between. Looked up from germline, CDR1 is SGHKS and CDR2 is YYEKEE (reference sequence). The CDR3 covers 15 residues. The CDR3 here is CASLGGHSGANVLTF. The CDR3 DNA sequence: TGTGCCAGCCTCGGAGGGCACTCTGGGGCCAACGTCCTGACTTTC.

There are a few counts of this clonotype. The chain employs TRBV2 and TRBJ2-2; D is uncertain. Trimming removed 0 bases from V and 6 bases from J, with 5 bases in between. Germline V gives CDR1 SNHLY, CDR2 FYNNEI. The CDR3 has 13 residues. The CDR3 DNA reads TGTGCCAGCAGTGAAGCGCCAGCCGGGGAGCTGTTTTTT. Translated: CASSEAPAGELFF.

This clonotype occurred a few times. The chain recombines TRBV5-6 with TRBJ1-2; 8 bases are shared with TRBD1. CDR3 length: 14 amino acids. Trimming took 0 bases from V and 6 from J; bases not matched to a gene: 4. Germline CDR1 SGHDT, CDR2 YYEEEE. CDR3 sequence reads: CASSLAGGDNGYTF. For the CDR3, the DNA is TGTGCCAGCAGCTTGGCAGGGGGCGATAATGGCTACACCTTC.

This clonotype was picked up a small number of times. The junction differs from germline at one of its ends, possibly a read error. This sequence joins TRBV7-6 and TRBJ2-3; a possible D gene is TRBD2 (6 bases). This CDR3 contains 17 residues. CDR1 SGHVS and CDR2 FNYEAQ come from the germline V gene. In DNA form, the CDR3 reads TGTGCCAGCAGGTTAGGACTACCGGGACCGCGCACAGATACGCAGTATTTT. Encoded protein: CASRLGLPGPRTDTQYF.

The rearrangement links TRBV7-8 to TRBJ2-5; 10 positions match TRBD2. This CDR3 has 16 residues. Germline assignment: CDR1 SGHVS and CDR2 FQNEAQ. J was trimmed by 2 bases and V by 1 base; bases with no gene match: 4. CDR3 nucleotides: TGTGCCAGCAGCTTAGGCGGTAGCGGGAGGCAAGAGACCCAGTACTTC. Amino acids: CASSLGGSGRQETQYF.

This clonotype was seen a handful of times. This chain joins TRBV7-6 and TRBJ2-3; D assignment may be TRBD1 or TRBD2 (6 bases each). Germline V CDR1 and CDR2: SGHVS, FNYEAQ. V was cut by 4 bases and J by 0 bases, with 17 bases left in between. The CDR3 length is 17 residues. Here the CDR3 DNA reads TGTGCCAGCAGCTCGGGGGCCCGGCGGACTAGCACAGATACGCAGTATTTT. This encodes CASSSGARRTSTDTQYF.

This rearrangement joins TRBV7-3 to TRBJ2-2; no clear D. Germline-derived CDR1 and CDR2 are SGHTA and FQGTGA. V was cut by 5 bases and J by 6 bases, with 10 bases left in between. The CDR3 is 13 amino acids. The CDR3 is CASSTVVPGELFF. Written as DNA, the CDR3 is TGTGCCAGCAGCACGGTTGTGCCCGGGGAGCTGTTTTTT.

This chain joins TRBV20-1 and TRBJ2-1; no firm D call. The CDR3 has 12 residues. The germline CDR1 and CDR2 sequences are DFQATT and SNEGSKA (reference sequence). Trimming shortened V by 3 bases and J by 6 bases, and 9 bases separated the two germline ends. In DNA form, the CDR3 reads TGCAGTGCTAGGGTCTTAGGCAATGAGCAGTTCTTC. It translates to CSARVLGNEQFF.

About this clonotype: This may stem from a read error, because a much larger clone lies one nucleotide away. J is TRBJ2-1 and V is TRBV5-1; TRBD2 matches at 8 bases. There are 16 residues in the CDR3. From germline, CDR1 is SGHRS and CDR2 YFSETQ. The CDR3 DNA reads TGCGCCAGCAGCTTGATCGGGAGGGCCCCTAACAATGAGCAGCTCTTC. This gives the protein CASSLIGRAPNNEQLF.

This clonotype was found a few times. The chain combines TRBV12-3 or TRBV12-4 with TRBJ2-1; D is undetermined. The CDR3 has 15 amino acids. Trimming took off 4 bases at V and 5 bases at J, with 15 bases between the two ends. CDR3 nucleotide sequence: TGTGCCAGCAGTTCGAAAGGTAGGGCGAACAATGAGCAGTTCTTC. This translates into CASSSKGRANNEQFF.

The table lists this clonotype with a few counts. The CDR3 DNA follows: TGTGCCAGCAGTACCCTGACAGGGTTCGGTACTACTAACTATGGCTACACCTTC. Its translation is CASSTLTGFGTTNYGYTF. V gene TRBV12-3 or TRBV12-4 combines with J gene TRBJ1-2, with TRBD1 matching 7 bases. CDR3 length equals 18 residues. The trim removed 5 bases at V and 0 bases at J, leaving 15 bases unmatched.

There are a few counts of this clonotype. The chain recombines TRBV30 with TRBJ1-1, with D possibly being TRBD1 (5 bases). There are 16 residues in the CDR3. V dropped 0 bases and J dropped 0 bases, with 14 bases sitting between them. CDR1 is GTSNPN, CDR2 SVGIG, per germline (reference sequence). CDR3 amino acids: CAWSVIRPGLNTEAFF. The CDR3, as DNA: TGTGCCTGGAGTGTAATACGGCCAGGGTTGAACACTGAAGCTTTCTTT.

This clonotype was picked up a small number of times. In DNA, the CDR3 is TGTGCCAGCAGCCAAGAAGGGAGTTGGACCCAGTACTTC. This sequence encodes CASSQEGSWTQYF. This chain connects TRBV3-1 to TRBJ2-5; perhaps TRBD2 as D (5 bases). This CDR3 comprises 13 residues. The V end lost 0 bases, the J end lost 7 bases, and 9 bases lay between the germline ends. Germline CDR1 LGHDT, CDR2 YNNKEL (reference sequence).

In this sample, this clonotype turned up a few times. The V and J genes are TRBV7-8 and TRBJ2-3; TRBD2 matches 9 bases. The CDR3 sequence is 14 residues long. The V segment lost 3 bases and the J segment 6 bases; nucleotides outside the gene matches: 4. Germline lookup yields CDR1 SGHVS and CDR2 FQNEAQ. The CDR3 loop is CASSFAGGKDTQYF. CDR3 bases: TGTGCCAGCAGCTTTGCGGGAGGGAAGGATACGCAGTATTTT.

CDR3 in amino acids: CASSQEGNSVDNEQFF. The CDR3 nucleotides are TGTGCCAGCAGCCAAGAAGGGAATAGCGTCGACAATGAGCAGTTCTTC. J is TRBJ2-1 and V is TRBV3-1; TRBD2 might be the D (5 bases). CDR1 LGHDT and CDR2 YNNKEL come from the germline V gene (reference sequence). The CDR3 sequence is 16 residues long. Trimming stripped 0 bases from V and 5 bases from J, with 14 bases between.

The rearrangement joins TRBV7-9 to TRBJ2-5; D call uncertain. Germline V gives CDR1 SEHNR, CDR2 FQNEAQ (reference sequence). The CDR3 length is 13 residues. V was shortened by 7 bases and J by 3 bases, with 12 bases between the two germline ends. CDR3 nucleotides: TGTGCCAGCACCCCTCGGCGGAAAGAGACCCAGTACTTC. Amino acid sequence: CASTPRRKETQYF.

The rearrangement joins TRBV11-1 to TRBJ1-2; D is perhaps TRBD1 (5 bases). The germline V and J ends were trimmed by 6 bases and 4 bases, with 27 bases remaining between them. In germline, CDR1 is SGHAT, CDR2 FQDESV (reference sequence). The CDR3 runs 18 residues. CDR3 in DNA: TGTGCCAGCAGACTCGGCTGGCGGCAGGGTAATATCCCCTATGGCTACACCTTC. As protein: CASRLGWRQGNIPYGYTF. The variable domain in full, with the rest retrieved from reference TRBV11-1 and TRBJ1-2, is EAEVAQSPRYKITEKSQAVAFWCDPISGHATLYWYRQILGQGPELLVQFQDESVVDDSQLPKDRFSAERLKGVDSTLKIQPAELGDSAMYLCASRLGWRQGNIPYGYTFGSGTRLTVV.